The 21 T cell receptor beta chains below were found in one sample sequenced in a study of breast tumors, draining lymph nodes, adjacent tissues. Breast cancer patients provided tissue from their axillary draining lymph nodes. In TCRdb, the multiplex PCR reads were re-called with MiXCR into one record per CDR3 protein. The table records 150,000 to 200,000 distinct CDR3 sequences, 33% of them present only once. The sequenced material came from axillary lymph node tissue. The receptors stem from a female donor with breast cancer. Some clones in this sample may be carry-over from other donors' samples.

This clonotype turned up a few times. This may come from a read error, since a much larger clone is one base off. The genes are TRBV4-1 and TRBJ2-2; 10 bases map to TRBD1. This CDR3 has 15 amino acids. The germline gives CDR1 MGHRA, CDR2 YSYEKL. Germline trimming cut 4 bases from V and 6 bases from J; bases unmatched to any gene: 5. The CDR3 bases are TGCGCCAGCAGCCGATCGACAGGGGGCTCCGGGGAGCTGTTTTTT. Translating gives CASSRSTGGSGELFF.

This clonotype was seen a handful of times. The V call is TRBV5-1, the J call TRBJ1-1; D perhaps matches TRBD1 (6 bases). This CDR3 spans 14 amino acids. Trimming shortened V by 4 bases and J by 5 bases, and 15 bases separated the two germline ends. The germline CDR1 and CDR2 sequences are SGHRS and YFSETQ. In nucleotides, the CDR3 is TGCGCCAGCAGCGGCGGACAGTGGGGAACTGAAGCTTTCTTT. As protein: CASSGGQWGTEAFF.

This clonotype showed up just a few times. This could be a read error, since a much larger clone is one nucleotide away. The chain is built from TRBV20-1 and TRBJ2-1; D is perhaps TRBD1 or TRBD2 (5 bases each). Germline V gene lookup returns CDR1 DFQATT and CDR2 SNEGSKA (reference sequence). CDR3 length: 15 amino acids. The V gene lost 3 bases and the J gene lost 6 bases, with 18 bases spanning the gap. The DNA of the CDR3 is TGCAGTGCTAGTTGGGGGAGCGAGGTCTCCAATGAGCAGTTCTTC. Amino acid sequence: CSASWGSEVSNEQFF.

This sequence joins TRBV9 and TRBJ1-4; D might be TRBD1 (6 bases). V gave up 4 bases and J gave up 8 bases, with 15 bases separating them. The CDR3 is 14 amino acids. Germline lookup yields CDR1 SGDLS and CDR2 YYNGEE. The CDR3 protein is CASSQQGIGEKLFF. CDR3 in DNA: TGTGCCAGCAGCCAACAGGGTATAGGAGAAAAACTGTTTTTT.

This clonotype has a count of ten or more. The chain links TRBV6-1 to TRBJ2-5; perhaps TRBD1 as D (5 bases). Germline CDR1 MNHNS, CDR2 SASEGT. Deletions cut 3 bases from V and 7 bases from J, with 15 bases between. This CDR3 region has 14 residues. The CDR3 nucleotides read TGTGCCAGCAGTGATAGACAGTCCTTTCGGACCCAGTACTTC. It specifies CASSDRQSFRTQYF.

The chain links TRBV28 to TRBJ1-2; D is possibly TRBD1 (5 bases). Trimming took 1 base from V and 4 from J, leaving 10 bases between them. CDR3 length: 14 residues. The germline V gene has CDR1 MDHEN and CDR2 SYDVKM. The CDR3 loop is CASSLFDSGYGYTF. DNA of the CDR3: TGTGCCAGCAGTTTATTTGACAGTGGCTATGGCTACACCTTC.

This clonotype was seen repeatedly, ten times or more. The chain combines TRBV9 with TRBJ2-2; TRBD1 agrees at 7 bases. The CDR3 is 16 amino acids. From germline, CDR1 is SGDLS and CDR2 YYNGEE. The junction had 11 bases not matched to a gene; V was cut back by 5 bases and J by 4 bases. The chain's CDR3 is CASSGKTGIPTGELFF. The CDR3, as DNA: TGTGCCAGCAGTGGTAAGACAGGGATCCCCACCGGGGAGCTGTTTTTT.

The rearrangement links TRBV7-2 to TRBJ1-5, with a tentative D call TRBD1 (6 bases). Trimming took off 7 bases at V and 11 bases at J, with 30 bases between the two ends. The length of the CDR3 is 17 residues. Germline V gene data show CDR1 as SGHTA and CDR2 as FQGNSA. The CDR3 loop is CASIAGGTGTKQSAQHF. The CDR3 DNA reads TGTGCCAGCATCGCGGGGGGTACCGGGACAAAGCAATCAGCCCAGCATTTT.

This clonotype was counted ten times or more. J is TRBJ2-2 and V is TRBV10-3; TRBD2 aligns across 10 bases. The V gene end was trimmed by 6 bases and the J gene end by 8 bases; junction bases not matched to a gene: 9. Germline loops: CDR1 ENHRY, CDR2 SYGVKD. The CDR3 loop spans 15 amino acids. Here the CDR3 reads CAIRASSGSRGELFF. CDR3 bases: TGTGCCATCAGGGCGTCTAGCGGGAGTAGGGGGGAGCTGTTTTTT.

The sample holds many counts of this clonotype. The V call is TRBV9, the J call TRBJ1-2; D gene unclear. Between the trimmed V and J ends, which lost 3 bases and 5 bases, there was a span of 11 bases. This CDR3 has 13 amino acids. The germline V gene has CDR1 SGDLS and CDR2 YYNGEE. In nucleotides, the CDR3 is TGTGCCAGCAGCGCCTGGGAGGGTTATGGCTACACCTTC. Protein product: CASSAWEGYGYTF. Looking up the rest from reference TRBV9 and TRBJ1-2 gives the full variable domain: DSGVTQTPKHLITATGQRVTLRCSPRSGDLSVYWYQQSLDQGLQFLIQYYNGEERAKGNILERFSAQQFPDLHSELNLSSLELGDSALYFCASSAWEGYGYTFGSGTRLTVV.

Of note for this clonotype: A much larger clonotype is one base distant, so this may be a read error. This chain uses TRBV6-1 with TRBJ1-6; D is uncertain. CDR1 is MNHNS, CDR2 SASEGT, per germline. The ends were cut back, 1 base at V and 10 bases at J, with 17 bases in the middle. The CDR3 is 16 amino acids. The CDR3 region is CASSEVVPARNSPLHF. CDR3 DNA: TGTGCCAGCAGTGAAGTTGTCCCCGCAAGGAACTCACCCCTCCACTTT.

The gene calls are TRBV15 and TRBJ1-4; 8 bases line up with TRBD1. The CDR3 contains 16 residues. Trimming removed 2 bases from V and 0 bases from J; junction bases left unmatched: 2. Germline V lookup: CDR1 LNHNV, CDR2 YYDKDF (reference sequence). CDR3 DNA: TGTGCCACCAGCAGATCAGGGGGCGCAACTAATGAAAAACTGTTTTTT. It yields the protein CATSRSGGATNEKLFF.

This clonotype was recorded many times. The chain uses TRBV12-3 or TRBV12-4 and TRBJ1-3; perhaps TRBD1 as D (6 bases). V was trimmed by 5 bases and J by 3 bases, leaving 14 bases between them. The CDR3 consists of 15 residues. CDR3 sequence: CASSLQGRGGNTIYF. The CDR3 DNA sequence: TGTGCCAGCAGTCTCCAGGGGCGAGGTGGAAACACCATATATTTT.

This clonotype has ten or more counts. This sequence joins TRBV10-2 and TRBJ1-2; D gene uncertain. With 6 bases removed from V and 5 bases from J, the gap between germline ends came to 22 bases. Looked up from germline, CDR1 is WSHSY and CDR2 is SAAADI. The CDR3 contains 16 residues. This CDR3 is CASRSPGSPEGYGYTF. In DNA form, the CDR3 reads TGCGCCAGCAGGTCCCCGGGGTCGCCGGAGGGTTATGGCTACACCTTC.

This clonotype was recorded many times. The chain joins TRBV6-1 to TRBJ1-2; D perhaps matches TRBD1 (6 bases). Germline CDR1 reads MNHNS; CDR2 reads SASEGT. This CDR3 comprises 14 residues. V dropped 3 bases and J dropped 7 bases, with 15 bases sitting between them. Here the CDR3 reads CASSDTGQSSGYTF. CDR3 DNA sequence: TGTGCCAGCAGTGATACGGGACAATCCTCTGGCTACACCTTC.

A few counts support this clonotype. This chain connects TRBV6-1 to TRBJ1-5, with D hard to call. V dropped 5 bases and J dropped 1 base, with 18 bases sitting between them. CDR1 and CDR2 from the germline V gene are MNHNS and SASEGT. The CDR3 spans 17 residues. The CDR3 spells CASSWPIEDGSNQPQHF. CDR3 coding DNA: TGTGCCAGCAGTTGGCCAATAGAGGACGGGAGCAATCAGCCCCAGCATTTT.

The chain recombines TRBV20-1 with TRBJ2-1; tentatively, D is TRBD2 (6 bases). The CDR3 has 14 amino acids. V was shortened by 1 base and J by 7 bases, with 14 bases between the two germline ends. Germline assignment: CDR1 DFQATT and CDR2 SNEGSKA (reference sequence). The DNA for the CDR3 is TGCAGTGCTAGAGGTCGTGGAGGGCCGAATGAGCAGTTCTTC. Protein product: CSARGRGGPNEQFF.

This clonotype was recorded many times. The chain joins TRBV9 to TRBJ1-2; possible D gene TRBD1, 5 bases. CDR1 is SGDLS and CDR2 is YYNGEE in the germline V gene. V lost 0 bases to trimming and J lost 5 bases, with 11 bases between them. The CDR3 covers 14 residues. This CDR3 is CASSVGDSFYGYTF. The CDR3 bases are TGTGCCAGCAGCGTAGGAGACAGTTTTTATGGCTACACCTTC.

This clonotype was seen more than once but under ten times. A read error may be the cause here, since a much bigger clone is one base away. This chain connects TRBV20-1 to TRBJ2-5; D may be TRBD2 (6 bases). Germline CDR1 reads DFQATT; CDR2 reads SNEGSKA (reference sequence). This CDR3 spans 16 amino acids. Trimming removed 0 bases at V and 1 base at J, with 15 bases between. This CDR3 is CSAREAGGVTQETQYF. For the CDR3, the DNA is TGCAGTGCTAGAGAGGCGGGCGGGGTTACCCAAGAGACCCAGTACTTC.

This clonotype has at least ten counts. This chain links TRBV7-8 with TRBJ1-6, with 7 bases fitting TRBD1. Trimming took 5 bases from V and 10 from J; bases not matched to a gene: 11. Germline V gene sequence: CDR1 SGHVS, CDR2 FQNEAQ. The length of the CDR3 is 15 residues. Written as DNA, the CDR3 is TGTGCCAGCAGCGGGAACAGGGGCGGGACGTCACCCCTCCACTTT. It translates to CASSGNRGGTSPLHF.

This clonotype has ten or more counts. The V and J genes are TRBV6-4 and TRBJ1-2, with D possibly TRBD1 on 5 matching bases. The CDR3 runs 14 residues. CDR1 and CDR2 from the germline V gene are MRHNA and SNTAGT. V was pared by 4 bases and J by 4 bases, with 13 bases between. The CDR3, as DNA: TGTGCCAGCAGTGCTAATGGGGCTCTCTATGGCTACACCTTC. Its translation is CASSANGALYGYTF.